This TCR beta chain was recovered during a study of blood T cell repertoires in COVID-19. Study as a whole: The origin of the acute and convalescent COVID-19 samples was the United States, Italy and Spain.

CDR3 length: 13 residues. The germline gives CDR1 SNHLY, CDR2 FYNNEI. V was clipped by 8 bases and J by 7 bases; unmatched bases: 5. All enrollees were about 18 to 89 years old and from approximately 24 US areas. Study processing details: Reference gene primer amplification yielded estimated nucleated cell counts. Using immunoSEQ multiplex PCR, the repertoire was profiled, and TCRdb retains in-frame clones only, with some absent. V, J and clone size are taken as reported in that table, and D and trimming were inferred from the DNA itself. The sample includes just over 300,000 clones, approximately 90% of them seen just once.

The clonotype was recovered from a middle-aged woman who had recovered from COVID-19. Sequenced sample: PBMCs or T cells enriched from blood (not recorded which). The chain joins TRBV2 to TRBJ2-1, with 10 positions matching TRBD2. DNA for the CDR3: TGTGCCAGCTCGGAGCGGGGGGGAAATGAGCAGTTCTTC. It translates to CASSERGGNEQFF.